This record concerns one T cell receptor (beta chain) sequence. The antigen is undetermined. The data originate from a study of human versus mouse CDR3 diversity and MHC coevolution. In the study overall: Each sample yielded about 0.6 x 10^7 to 1.8 x 10^7 valid reads. Notes on the study in general: Six MHC II alleles selected the human T cells. Around 1.5 million TCR beta clonotypes were estimated for humans, the largest repertoire.

Cells were CD45RO-negative CD62L-positive naive CD4 T cells sorted from PBMCs. With V trimmed by 8 bases and J by 3 bases, 2 bases remained unmatched. The CDR3 runs to 13 residues. Germline CDR1 MDHEN, CDR2 SYDVKM. Libraries were prepared by immunoSEQ multiplex PCR; TCRdb keeps only in-frame clonotypes and omits some of them. The repertoire holds approximately 81,000 clones, 93% seen once, with about 1.5% in the top ten. The chain couples TRBV28 to TRBJ1-1; 11 bases are a match to TRBD1. The sequencing sample was made of naive CD4+ T cells from blood. Subset meaning: CD45RO-negative CD62L-positive naive CD4 T cells. This receptor was obtained from a person aged 30-69 years in good health. CDR3 nucleotides: TGTGCCAGCTGGGGACAGGGGGACACTGAAGCTTTCTTT. This translates into CASWGQGDTEAFF. The variable domain in full, with the rest retrieved from reference TRBV28 and TRBJ1-1, is DVKVTQSSRYLVKRTGEKVFLECVQDMDHENMFWYRQDPGLGLRLIYFSYDVKMKEKGDIPEGYSVSREKKERFSLILESASTNQTSMYLCASWGQGDTEAFFGQGTRLTVV.